Below are 29 T cell receptor beta chains sequenced from a single sample in a study of long-term antiretroviral therapy in people with HIV. Version v3.0 of the immunoSEQ assay was performed at survey level. The data were produced by immunoSEQ multiplex PCR, yet TCRdb's version contains in-frame clones alone and is incomplete. The profile shows about 12,000 clones, about 80% of them singletons. This sample comprised unsorted PBMCs, obtained 1.3 years after starting antiretroviral therapy. These TCRs come from a woman under 30 with HIV.

The CDR3 reads CASSVGAGSADTQYF. The DNA of the CDR3 is TGTGCCAGCAGTGTAGGAGCGGGTTCTGCAGATACGCAGTATTTT. The chain couples TRBV6-4 to TRBJ2-3, with D possibly matching TRBD2 (6 bases). The CDR3 totals 15 residues. V lost 4 bases, J lost 4 bases, and 15 bases lay in between. CDR1 is MRHNA and CDR2 is SNTAGT in the germline V gene.

V gene TRBV12-5 combines with J gene TRBJ1-1; D perhaps matches TRBD1 (5 bases). The V gene lost 4 bases and the J gene lost 6 bases, with 9 bases spanning the gap. Germline V gives CDR1 LGHNT, CDR2 FRNRAP. The CDR3 totals 12 residues. CDR3 bases: TGTGCTAGTGGTTGGGGGGGGGCTGAAGCTTTCTTT. Translating gives CASGWGGAEAFF. The complete variable domain, with remaining parts taken from reference TRBV12-5 and TRBJ1-1, reads DARVTQTPRHKVTEMGQEVTMRCQPILGHNTVFWYRQTMMQGLELLAYFRNRAPLDDSGMPKDRFSAEMPDATLATLKIQPSEPRDSAVYFCASGWGGAEAFFGQGTRLTVV.

This clone has a single count. This chain joins TRBV9 and TRBJ2-2; 10 bases agree with TRBD1. V lost 4 bases, J lost 4 bases, and 7 bases stayed unmatched. The CDR3 has 16 amino acids. Germline CDR1 SGDLS, CDR2 YYNGEE. The CDR3 DNA is TGTGCCAGCAGCTTCAGGACAGGGGGAAGCACCGGGGAGCTGTTTTTT. Residues: CASSFRTGGSTGELFF. Full variable domain (rest looked up from reference TRBV9 and TRBJ2-2): DSGVTQTPKHLITATGQRVTLRCSPRSGDLSVYWYQQSLDQGLQFLIQYYNGEERAKGNILERFSAQQFPDLHSELNLSSLELGDSALYFCASSFRTGGSTGELFFGEGSRLTVL.

V and J are TRBV28 and TRBJ2-4; D is possibly TRBD2 (7 bases). Between the trimmed V and J ends, which lost 3 bases and 7 bases, there was a span of 19 bases. CDR1 MDHEN and CDR2 SYDVKM come from the germline V gene. This CDR3 spans 16 amino acids. CDR3 sequence reads: CASSFSLGGRGNIQYF. In DNA form, the CDR3 reads TGTGCCAGCAGTTTCAGTTTAGGGGGGCGGGGGAACATTCAGTACTTC.

The chain couples TRBV28 to TRBJ1-5; no definite D call. The CDR3 is 14 residues long. Germline V lookup: CDR1 MDHEN, CDR2 SYDVKM. V was clipped by 2 bases and J by 2 bases, with 7 bases between them. This CDR3 is CASSLVGGNQPQHF. DNA for the CDR3: TGTGCCAGCAGTTTAGTGGGTGGCAATCAGCCCCAGCATTTT.

The chain joins TRBV28 to TRBJ1-2; D is possibly TRBD1 (5 bases). The CDR3 loop spans 13 amino acids. Germline CDR1 is MDHEN and CDR2 is SYDVKM. V dropped 5 bases and J dropped 2 bases, with 9 bases sitting between them. The CDR3 is CASSGARNYGYTF. In nucleotides, the CDR3 is TGTGCCAGCAGTGGGGCGCGAAACTATGGCTACACCTTC.

This clone was recorded once. This chain joins TRBV19 and TRBJ1-6; D is unclear. V was clipped by 6 bases and J by 5 bases, with 11 bases between them. This CDR3 is built from 14 residues. Germline V gives CDR1 LNHDA, CDR2 SQIVND (reference sequence). CDR3 nucleotide sequence: TGTGCCAGTAGGGGTTTACGGAATAATTCACCCCTCCACTTT. Encoded protein: CASRGLRNNSPLHF.

The chain recombines TRBV9 with TRBJ2-7, with 13 bases fitting TRBD2. The germline V gene has CDR1 SGDLS and CDR2 YYNGEE. The CDR3 runs to 16 residues. V lost 4 bases, J lost 2 bases, and 6 bases stayed unmatched. The CDR3 DNA reads TGTGCCAGCAGCCCCAATGGACTAGCGGGAGCCTACGAGCAGTACTTC. This translates into CASSPNGLAGAYEQYF.

This clone was detected only a few times. The J gene is TRBJ1-2, the V gene TRBV6-6; TRBD1 is a possible D gene (6 bases). Germline V gene lookup returns CDR1 MNHNY and CDR2 SVGAGI (reference sequence). The CDR3 runs to 12 residues. V was trimmed by 11 bases and J by 2 bases, leaving 12 bases between them. CDR3 nucleotide sequence: TGTGCCCAAGGGGGACCGAACTATGGCTACACCTTC. Protein: CAQGGPNYGYTF.

The chain links TRBV6-5 to TRBJ2-1, with D possibly TRBD2 on 6 matching bases. This CDR3 has 16 residues. The germline CDR1 and CDR2 sequences are MNHEY and SVGAGI. The germline V and J ends were trimmed by 2 bases and 6 bases, with 17 bases remaining between them. The CDR3 DNA follows: TGTGCCAGCAGTTACCTGACCGGGGGTGGAGGCAATGAGCAGTTCTTC. Translation gives CASSYLTGGGGNEQFF.

This clone was counted between two and nine times. The rearrangement links TRBV5-4 to TRBJ2-2; 8 bases match TRBD2. The CDR3 extends over 15 amino acids. Germline CDR1 is SGHNT and CDR2 is YYREEE (reference sequence). The junction had 2 bases not matched to a gene; V was cut back by 0 bases and J by 4 bases. As DNA, the CDR3 is TGTGCCAGCAGCTTGGGACGGGGGGGCACCGGGGAGCTGTTTTTT. Its protein is CASSLGRGGTGELFF.

This chain links TRBV27 with TRBJ2-7; 7 bases map to TRBD1. Looked up from germline, CDR1 is MNHEY and CDR2 is SMNVEV (reference sequence). Trimming removed 5 bases from V and 2 bases from J; junction bases left unmatched: 21. CDR3 length equals 19 residues. DNA for the CDR3: TGTGCCAGCAGTACTCAGCCTTGGACAGGTCCGACCTCAACCTACGAGCAGTACTTC. This translates into CASSTQPWTGPTSTYEQYF.

This clone was observed once. The chain links TRBV10-2 to TRBJ1-1; a possible D gene is TRBD1 (5 bases). Germline CDR1 WSHSY, CDR2 SAAADI. The germline V and J ends were trimmed by 2 bases and 5 bases, with 9 bases remaining between them. The CDR3 runs 13 residues. The CDR3 is CASSERGGTEAFF. The CDR3 DNA sequence: TGCGCCAGCAGTGAGCGGGGGGGAACTGAAGCTTTCTTT.

The chain employs TRBV6-1 and TRBJ2-3; perhaps TRBD2 as D (5 bases). CDR3 length: 14 amino acids. Germline CDR1 and CDR2: MNHNS and SASEGT. The germline V and J ends were trimmed by 4 bases and 6 bases, with 14 bases remaining between them. The CDR3 DNA follows: TGTGCCAGCAGTGTCTTTTCCGAGGGCGATACGCAGTATTTT. Encoded protein: CASSVFSEGDTQYF.

The V and J genes are TRBV7-8 and TRBJ2-7, with 9 bases aligning to TRBD2. Germline lookup yields CDR1 SGHVS and CDR2 FQNEAQ. V lost 6 bases and J lost 7; bases outside the gene matches: 16. The CDR3 runs to 16 residues. This chain's CDR3 is CASRLLEGSGSNEQYF. CDR3 in DNA: TGTGCCAGCAGATTATTAGAGGGTAGCGGGAGTAATGAGCAGTACTTC.

This clone has only a few counts. The chain employs TRBV7-8 and TRBJ1-6; D unresolved. V was trimmed by 1 base and J by 10 bases, leaving 8 bases between them. CDR1 and CDR2 (germline): SGHVS, FQNEAQ. This CDR3 has 13 amino acids. The CDR3 DNA reads as TGTGCCAGCAGCTTAGACGGAATATCACCCCTCCACTTT. Its protein is CASSLDGISPLHF. Full variable domain (missing parts from reference TRBV7-8 and TRBJ1-6): GAGVSQSPRYKVAKRGQDVALRCDPISGHVSLFWYQQALGQGPEFLTYFQNEAQLDKSGLPSDRFFAERPEGSVSTLKIQRTQQEDSAVYLCASSLDGISPLHFGNGTRLTVT.

The rearrangement links TRBV10-3 to TRBJ2-4, with TRBD1 matching over 9 bases. The CDR3 covers 14 residues. Per germline, CDR1 ENHRY and CDR2 SYGVKD. Unmatched junction bases numbered 2, after V lost 3 bases and J lost 5 bases. The CDR3 is CAISDRDRENIQYF. CDR3 in DNA: TGTGCCATCAGTGACAGGGACAGGGAAAACATTCAGTACTTC.

V is TRBV28 and J is TRBJ1-1, with 7 bases lining up with TRBD1. Per germline, CDR1 MDHEN and CDR2 SYDVKM. This CDR3 has 14 amino acids. V shed 7 bases, J shed 4 bases, and the junction held 9 bases outside the gene matches. This CDR3 is CASNFDREGTEAFF. CDR3 nucleotides: TGTGCCAGCAACTTCGACAGGGAGGGCACTGAAGCTTTCTTT. Together with reference TRBV28 and TRBJ1-1, the CDR3 gives the full variable domain: DVKVTQSSRYLVKRTGEKVFLECVQDMDHENMFWYRQDPGLGLRLIYFSYDVKMKEKGDIPEGYSVSREKKERFSLILESASTNQTSMYLCASNFDREGTEAFFGQGTRLTVV.

The gene calls are TRBV28 and TRBJ2-3, with a weak D call TRBD2 (6 bases). The CDR3 is 14 amino acids. The V gene's germline CDR1 is MDHEN and CDR2 SYDVKM. The V and J ends lost 6 bases and 6 bases respectively, with 16 bases between them. The CDR3 reads CASSTHPAGDTQYF. The DNA of the CDR3 is TGTGCCAGCAGCACCCATCCGGCGGGGGATACGCAGTATTTT.

This chain connects TRBV27 to TRBJ2-7; tentative D call: TRBD1 (6 bases). V dropped 6 bases and J dropped 7 bases, with 19 bases sitting between them. The V gene's germline CDR1 is MNHEY and CDR2 SMNVEV (reference sequence). The CDR3 has 14 amino acids. CDR3 in DNA: TGTGCCAGCAGCCAGAACCGGGACACGGAGGAGCAGTACTTC. It is translated as CASSQNRDTEEQYF.

This chain links TRBV29-1 with TRBJ2-7; D is ambiguous. The ends were cut back, 4 bases at V and 0 bases at J, with 10 bases in the middle. The CDR3 consists of 13 residues. Germline CDR1 reads SQVTM; CDR2 reads ANQGSEA. The CDR3 bases are TGCAGCGTTGTTAGACCGGACTCCTACGAGCAGTACTTC. Translating it yields CSVVRPDSYEQYF.

This chain connects TRBV13 to TRBJ2-7; D may be TRBD2 (6 bases). Germline lookup yields CDR1 PRHDT and CDR2 FYEKMQ (reference sequence). V was trimmed by 4 bases and J by 7 bases, leaving 8 bases between them. CDR3 length: 11 residues. CDR3 amino acids: CASSSGREQYF. CDR3 bases: TGTGCCAGCAGCTCGGGGAGGGAGCAGTACTTC.

The V call is TRBV4-3, the J call TRBJ1-4, with D maybe TRBD1 (5 bases). CDR3 length: 14 amino acids. V dropped 1 base and J dropped 8 bases, with 11 bases sitting between them. The V gene's germline CDR1 is LGHNA and CDR2 YSLEER. For the CDR3, the DNA is TGCGCCAGCAGCCAAGTGGGGGGGGACGAAAAACTGTTTTTT. It encodes CASSQVGGDEKLFF.

The rearrangement uses TRBV27 and TRBJ2-7; 7 positions match TRBD1. Germline loops: CDR1 MNHEY, CDR2 SMNVEV (reference sequence). The CDR3 has 14 residues. V shed 5 bases, J shed 3 bases, and the junction held 7 bases outside the gene matches. As DNA, the CDR3 is TGTGCCAGCAGTCCGGGGACAGACTACTACGAGCAGTACTTC. Protein: CASSPGTDYYEQYF.

This clone appeared once. This chain links TRBV30 with TRBJ1-5; maybe TRBD1 (6 bases). The CDR3 consists of 14 residues. Germline V gene lookup returns CDR1 GTSNPN and CDR2 SVGIG (reference sequence). Trimming pared 2 bases from V and 3 bases from J, leaving 11 bases between. In DNA form, the CDR3 reads TGTGCCTGGAGTCTTACAGGGACCAATCAGCCCCAGCATTTT. This encodes CAWSLTGTNQPQHF. Variable domain in full (rest from reference TRBV30 and TRBJ1-5): SQTIHQWPATLVQPVGSPLSLECTVEGTSNPNLYWYRQAAGRGLQLLFYSVGIGQISSEVPQNLSASRPQDRQFILSSKKLLLSDSGFYLCAWSLTGTNQPQHFGDGTRLSIL.

The rearrangement uses TRBV25-1 and TRBJ2-2; D remains ambiguous. V lost 3 bases, J lost 4 bases, and 15 bases lay in between. The CDR3 is made up of 16 amino acids. Germline values: CDR1 MGHDK, CDR2 SYGVNS. CDR3 in amino acids: CASSEALGSSTGELFF. The CDR3 nucleotides read TGTGCCAGCAGTGAGGCGTTAGGGTCATCCACCGGGGAGCTGTTTTTT. Supplemented by reference TRBV25-1 and TRBJ2-2, the full variable domain reads EADIYQTPRYLVIGTGKKITLECSQTMGHDKMYWYQQDPGMELHLIHYSYGVNSTEKGDLSSESTVSRIRTEHFPLTLESARPSHTSQYLCASSEALGSSTGELFFGEGSRLTVL.

V gene TRBV19 combines with J gene TRBJ2-1; D remains unclear. In germline, CDR1 is LNHDA, CDR2 SQIVND (reference sequence). CDR3 size: 11 residues. The V gene lost 8 bases and the J gene lost 2 bases, with 4 bases spanning the gap. This chain's CDR3 is CASSAYNEQFF. The DNA for the CDR3 is TGTGCCAGTTCTGCCTACAATGAGCAGTTCTTC.

V gene TRBV9 combines with J gene TRBJ2-1; 7 bases match TRBD1. The germline V gene encodes CDR1 SGDLS and CDR2 YYNGEE. The CDR3 totals 15 residues. V was clipped by 4 bases and J by 2 bases; unmatched bases: 6. The CDR3 loop reads CASSPQGQTYNEQFF. CDR3 in DNA: TGTGCCAGCAGCCCTCAGGGACAGACCTACAATGAGCAGTTCTTC.

This clone was picked up a small number of times. This chain uses TRBV6-5 with TRBJ2-7, with 10 bases fitting TRBD2. The J segment lost 6 bases and the V segment lost 5 bases, leaving 10 bases of the junction unmatched. The CDR3 loop spans 15 amino acids. Germline CDR1 is MNHEY and CDR2 is SVGAGI. The CDR3 loop is CASSSKAGGPVEQYF. CDR3 DNA sequence: TGTGCCAGCAGTAGTAAAGCGGGGGGGCCCGTCGAGCAGTACTTC.